The 23 T cell receptor beta chains presented below share a single source sample, sequenced in a study of blood T cell repertoires in COVID-19. Sequencing was performed with immunoSEQ multiplex PCR; in TCRdb, only in-frame clones are kept and a portion is missing. Among 95,000 to 150,000 clones listed, 85% were seen once. Material for sequencing was peripheral blood. These TCRs come from a man older than 75 with acute or convalescent COVID-19.

This clone has only one observation. Other DNA sequences of this sample code for an identical CDR3. The chain has TRBV2 and TRBJ1-1; D is undetermined. Per germline, CDR1 SNHLY and CDR2 FYNNEI. V was clipped by 4 bases and J by 4 bases, with 13 bases between them. This CDR3 is built from 14 residues. The CDR3 DNA sequence: TGTGCCAGCAGTGTGGAGGTTTCAAGCACTGAAGCTTTCTTT. This codes for CASSVEVSSTEAFF.

This clone was seen a single time. Written as DNA, the CDR3 is TGTGCCAGCCAGGGGAGTGAGGCTGGAAACACCATATATTTT. Encoded protein: CASQGSEAGNTIYF. The V and J genes are TRBV6-5 and TRBJ1-3; a possible D gene is TRBD1 (6 bases). This CDR3 has 14 residues. V lost 8 bases to trimming and J lost 2 bases, with 13 bases between them. In germline, CDR1 is MNHEY, CDR2 SVGAGI.

The J gene is TRBJ1-5, the V gene TRBV18; D perhaps matches TRBD1 (6 bases). Trimming took off 1 base at V and 3 bases at J, with 16 bases between the two ends. The germline V gene has CDR1 KGHSH and CDR2 LQKENI. CDR3 length: 17 residues. CDR3 residues: CASSPRGGGINNQPQHF. The CDR3 region has the DNA TGTGCCAGCTCACCACGAGGGGGAGGGATTAACAATCAGCCCCAGCATTTT.

This clone was detected a few times. The chain has TRBV15 and TRBJ1-5; weak D call: TRBD1 (6 bases). The germline V and J ends were trimmed by 0 bases and 2 bases, with 14 bases remaining between them. From germline, CDR1 is LNHNV and CDR2 YYDKDF (reference sequence). This CDR3 spans 17 amino acids. The CDR3, as DNA: TGTGCCACCAGCAGAGATCCCCGCAGGGGTGGCAATCAGCCCCAGCATTTT. This gives the protein CATSRDPRRGGNQPQHF.

The V and J genes are TRBV7-8 and TRBJ2-7; 9 bases are shared with TRBD2. V trimming: 2 bases; J trimming: 2 bases; junction bases outside the gene matches: 7. Germline V gene sequence: CDR1 SGHVS, CDR2 FQNEAQ. This CDR3 is built from 16 residues. Here the CDR3 reads CASSLLGGGVTYEQYF. CDR3 coding DNA: TGTGCCAGCAGCTTACTTGGCGGGGGGGTCACCTACGAGCAGTACTTC.

This clone has only one observation. Other DNA sequences within the sample encode an identical CDR3. The chain uses TRBV18 and TRBJ1-2; the match to TRBD1 covers 7 bases. The CDR3 totals 13 residues. The junction had 3 bases not matched to a gene; V was cut back by 3 bases and J by 5 bases. Germline-derived CDR1 and CDR2 are KGHSH and LQKENI. The CDR3 protein is CASSPGTDYGYTF. CDR3 DNA: TGTGCCAGCTCACCGGGGACAGATTATGGCTACACCTTC.

V is TRBV7-2 and J is TRBJ2-1, with 11 positions matching TRBD2. Germline CDR1 reads SGHTA; CDR2 reads FQGNSA. The CDR3 contains 17 residues. With 8 bases clipped from V and 1 base from J, the junction kept 10 bases outside the gene matches. CDR3 in amino acids: CASQIAGGPRSYNEQFF. The CDR3, as DNA: TGTGCCAGCCAAATAGCGGGAGGGCCTAGGTCCTACAATGAGCAGTTCTTC.

This clone was counted a few times. V usage is TRBV18 and J usage is TRBJ1-2, with 8 bases lining up with TRBD1. CDR3 size: 16 residues. Germline V gene data show CDR1 as KGHSH and CDR2 as LQKENI. V was clipped by 4 bases and J by 1 base; unmatched bases: 8. In nucleotides, the CDR3 is TGTGCCAGCTCACTCTGGACAGGGACCCTTAACTATGGCTACACCTTC. Its translation is CASSLWTGTLNYGYTF.

This clone was detected only a few times. The chain combines TRBV7-9 with TRBJ2-2; 11 nucleotides line up with TRBD2. V shed 2 bases and J 1 base; nucleotides not matched to a gene: 3. Germline V lookup: CDR1 SEHNR, CDR2 FQNEAQ (reference sequence). The CDR3 runs to 17 residues. The CDR3 loop reads CASSLFGLAGNTGELFF. The CDR3 region has the DNA TGTGCCAGCAGCTTATTCGGACTAGCGGGGAACACCGGGGAGCTGTTTTTT.

The J gene is TRBJ2-2, the V gene TRBV5-1; 11 bases match TRBD1. Germline V gene lookup returns CDR1 SGHRS and CDR2 YFSETQ. CDR3 size: 14 residues. The V segment lost 3 bases and the J segment 7 bases; nucleotides outside the gene matches: 2. The CDR3 DNA reads TGCGCCAGCAGCTCGGGACAGGGGGTCGGGGAGCTGTTTTTT. This translates into CASSSGQGVGELFF.

The rearrangement links TRBV29-1 to TRBJ1-3; no clear D. CDR3 length: 10 residues. In germline, CDR1 is SQVTM, CDR2 ANQGSEA. V lost 7 bases and J lost 4, with 5 bases in between. The CDR3 nucleotides read TGCAGCGCTCTAGGAAACACCATATATTTT. Translation: CSALGNTIYF.

The chain uses TRBV5-1 and TRBJ1-3, with D possibly being TRBD1 (5 bases). This CDR3 has 17 amino acids. Trimming removed 0 bases from V and 3 bases from J, with 16 bases in between. Germline lookup yields CDR1 SGHRS and CDR2 YFSETQ. DNA of the CDR3: TGCGCCAGCAGCTTGGAGTTCGGCCTCGGGGGTGGAAACACCATATATTTT. Translating gives CASSLEFGLGGGNTIYF. Together with reference TRBV5-1 and TRBJ1-3, the CDR3 gives the full variable domain: KAGVTQTPRYLIKTRGQQVTLSCSPISGHRSVSWYQQTPGQGLQFLFEYFSETQRNKGNFPGRFSGRQFSNSRSEMNVSTLELGDSALYLCASSLEFGLGGGNTIYFGEGSWLTVV.

The rearrangement uses TRBV9 and TRBJ2-3; D is perhaps TRBD2 (6 bases). The germline gives CDR1 SGDLS, CDR2 YYNGEE. This CDR3 is 15 amino acids long. Trimming took 3 bases from V and 0 from J, leaving 11 bases between them. CDR3 amino acids: CASSAGLSSTDTQYF. The CDR3 DNA follows: TGTGCCAGCAGCGCGGGACTCTCTAGCACAGATACGCAGTATTTT.

The rearrangement joins TRBV14 to TRBJ2-2, with D tentatively TRBD1 (6 bases). The germline CDR1 and CDR2 sequences are SGHDN and FVKESK. The germline V and J ends were trimmed by 4 bases and 4 bases, with 10 bases remaining between them. CDR3 length: 14 residues. The CDR3 DNA reads TGTGCCAGCAGCCCGGACAGACTCACCGGGGAGCTGTTTTTT. This encodes CASSPDRLTGELFF.

V is TRBV5-5 and J is TRBJ1-4; no firm D call. This CDR3 comprises 15 residues. Germline V lookup: CDR1 SGHKS, CDR2 YYEKEE (reference sequence). V lost 0 bases and J lost 4, with 10 bases in between. This CDR3 reads CASSLGRALNEKLFF. Here the CDR3 DNA reads TGTGCCAGCAGCTTGGGGCGGGCGCTTAATGAAAAACTGTTTTTT.

CDR3 DNA: TGTGCCAGCACCCTAGCCCCGGTCGATGAGCAGTTCTTC. Translated, it gives CASTLAPVDEQFF. The V and J genes are TRBV7-9 and TRBJ2-1, with D possibly being TRBD2 (5 bases). V was trimmed by 7 bases and J by 8 bases, leaving 15 bases between them. The CDR3 has 13 amino acids. Germline V gene sequence: CDR1 SEHNR, CDR2 FQNEAQ (reference sequence). The variable domain in full, with the rest retrieved from reference TRBV7-9 and TRBJ2-1, is DTGVSQNPRHKITKRGQNVTFRCDPISEHNRLYWYRQTLGQGPEFLTYFQNEAQLEKSRLLSDRFSAERPKGSFSTLEIQRTEQGDSAMYLCASTLAPVDEQFFGPGTRLTVL.

The genes are TRBV5-1 and TRBJ2-5; 8 bases are a match to TRBD1. CDR1 and CDR2 (germline): SGHRS, YFSETQ. The CDR3 runs 17 residues. Trimming removed 4 bases from V and 1 base from J; junction bases left unmatched: 12. CDR3 nucleotides: TGCGCCAGCAGCGGCGGGACAGGCAACACCCCCCAAGAGACCCAGTACTTC. Translated: CASSGGTGNTPQETQYF.

V gene TRBV24-1 combines with J gene TRBJ2-1; 8 bases match TRBD1. The CDR3 is 18 amino acids. In germline, CDR1 is KGHDR, CDR2 SFDVKD. The junction had 10 bases not matched to a gene; V was cut back by 3 bases and J by 1 base. The CDR3 protein is CATSDPGLTGVSYNEQFF. The CDR3 region has the DNA TGTGCCACCAGTGATCCAGGATTGACAGGGGTATCCTACAATGAGCAGTTCTTC.

The chain is built from TRBV19 and TRBJ1-5; no clear D gene. The CDR3 consists of 14 residues. CDR1 is LNHDA, CDR2 SQIVND, per germline (reference sequence). Trimming cost V 2 bases and J 5 bases, with 10 bases left between them. The CDR3 region has the DNA TGTGCCAGTAGTATAAGGAGGCGGGATCAGCCCCAGCATTTT. Protein sequence: CASSIRRRDQPQHF.

The V and J genes are TRBV4-2 and TRBJ2-7; TRBD1 matches 9 bases. With 3 bases clipped from V and 3 bases from J, the junction kept 12 bases outside the gene matches. Germline-derived CDR1 and CDR2 are LGHNA and YNFKEQ. The CDR3 length is 17 residues. The CDR3 nucleotides are TGTGCCAGCAGCCAGGGGGGGGTAGGGACAGGGAACTACGAGCAGTACTTC. Protein sequence: CASSQGGVGTGNYEQYF.

The V call is TRBV18, the J call TRBJ2-5; 9 bases match TRBD1. The germline gives CDR1 KGHSH, CDR2 LQKENI. This CDR3 is built from 16 residues. J gave up 5 bases and V 0 bases, and 7 bases lay outside the gene matches. CDR3 residues: CASSPPTGGSAETQYF. CDR3 sequence (DNA): TGTGCCAGCTCACCACCTACAGGGGGCTCGGCGGAGACCCAGTACTTC.

This chain joins TRBV6-5 and TRBJ2-7; D is undetermined. Germline loops: CDR1 MNHEY, CDR2 SVGAGI. Between the trimmed V and J ends, which lost 8 bases and 1 base, there was a span of 6 bases. This CDR3 has 11 amino acids. Written as DNA, the CDR3 is TGTGCCAGCGCAGTATCCTACGAGCAGTACTTC. Its protein is CASAVSYEQYF.

V and J are TRBV19 and TRBJ2-2; D is perhaps TRBD1 (5 bases). Trimming stripped 7 bases from V and 2 bases from J, with 17 bases between. The CDR3 totals 16 residues. Germline V gives CDR1 LNHDA, CDR2 SQIVND (reference sequence). CDR3: CASTPKAQVNTGELFF. The CDR3 DNA sequence: TGTGCCAGTACTCCTAAGGCACAGGTTAACACCGGGGAGCTGTTTTTT.